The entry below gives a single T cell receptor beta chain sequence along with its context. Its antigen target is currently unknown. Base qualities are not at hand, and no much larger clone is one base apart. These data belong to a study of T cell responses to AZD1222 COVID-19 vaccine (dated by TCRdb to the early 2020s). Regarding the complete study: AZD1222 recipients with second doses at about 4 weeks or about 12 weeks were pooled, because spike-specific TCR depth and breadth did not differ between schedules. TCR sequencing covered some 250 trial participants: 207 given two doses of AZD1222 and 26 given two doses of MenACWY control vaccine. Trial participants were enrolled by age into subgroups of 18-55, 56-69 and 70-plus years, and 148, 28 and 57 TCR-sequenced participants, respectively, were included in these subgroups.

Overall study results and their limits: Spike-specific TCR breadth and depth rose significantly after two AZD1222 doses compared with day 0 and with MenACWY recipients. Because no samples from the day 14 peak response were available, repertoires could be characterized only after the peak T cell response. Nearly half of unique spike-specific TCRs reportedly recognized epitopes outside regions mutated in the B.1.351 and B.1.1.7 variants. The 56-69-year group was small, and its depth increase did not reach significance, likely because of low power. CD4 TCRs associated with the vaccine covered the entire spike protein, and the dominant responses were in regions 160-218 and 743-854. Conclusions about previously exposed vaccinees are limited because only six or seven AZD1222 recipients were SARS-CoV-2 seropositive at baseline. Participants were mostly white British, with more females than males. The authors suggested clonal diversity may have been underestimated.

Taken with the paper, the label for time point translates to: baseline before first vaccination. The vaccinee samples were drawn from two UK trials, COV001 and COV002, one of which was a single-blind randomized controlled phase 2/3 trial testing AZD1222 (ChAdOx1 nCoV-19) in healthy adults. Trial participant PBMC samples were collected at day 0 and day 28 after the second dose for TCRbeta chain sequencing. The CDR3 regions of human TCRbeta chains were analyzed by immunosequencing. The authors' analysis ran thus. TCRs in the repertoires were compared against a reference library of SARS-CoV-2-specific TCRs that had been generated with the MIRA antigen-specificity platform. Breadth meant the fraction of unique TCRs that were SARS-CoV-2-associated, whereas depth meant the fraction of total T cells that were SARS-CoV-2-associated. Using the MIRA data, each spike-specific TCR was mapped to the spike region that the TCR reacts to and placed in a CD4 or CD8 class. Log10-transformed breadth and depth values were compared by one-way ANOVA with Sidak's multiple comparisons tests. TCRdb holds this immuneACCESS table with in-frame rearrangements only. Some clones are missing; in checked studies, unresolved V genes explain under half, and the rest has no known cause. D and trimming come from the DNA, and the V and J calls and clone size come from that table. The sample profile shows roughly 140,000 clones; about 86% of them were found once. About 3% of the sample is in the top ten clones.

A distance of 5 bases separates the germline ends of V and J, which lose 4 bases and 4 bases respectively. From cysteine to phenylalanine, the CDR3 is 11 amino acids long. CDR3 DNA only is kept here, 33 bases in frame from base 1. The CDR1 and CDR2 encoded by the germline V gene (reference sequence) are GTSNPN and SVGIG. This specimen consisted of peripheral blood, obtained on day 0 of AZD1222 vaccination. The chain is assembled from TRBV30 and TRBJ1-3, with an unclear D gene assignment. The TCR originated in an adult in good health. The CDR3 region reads CAWKEGNTIYF. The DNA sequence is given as TGTGCCTGGAAGGAAGGAAACACCATATATTTT. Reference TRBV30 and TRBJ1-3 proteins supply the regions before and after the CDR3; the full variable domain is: SQTIHQWPATLVQPVGSPLSLECTVEGTSNPNLYWYRQAAGRGLQLLFYSVGIGQISSEVPQNLSASRPQDRQFILSSKKLLLSDSGFYLCAWKEGNTIYFGEGSWLTVV.